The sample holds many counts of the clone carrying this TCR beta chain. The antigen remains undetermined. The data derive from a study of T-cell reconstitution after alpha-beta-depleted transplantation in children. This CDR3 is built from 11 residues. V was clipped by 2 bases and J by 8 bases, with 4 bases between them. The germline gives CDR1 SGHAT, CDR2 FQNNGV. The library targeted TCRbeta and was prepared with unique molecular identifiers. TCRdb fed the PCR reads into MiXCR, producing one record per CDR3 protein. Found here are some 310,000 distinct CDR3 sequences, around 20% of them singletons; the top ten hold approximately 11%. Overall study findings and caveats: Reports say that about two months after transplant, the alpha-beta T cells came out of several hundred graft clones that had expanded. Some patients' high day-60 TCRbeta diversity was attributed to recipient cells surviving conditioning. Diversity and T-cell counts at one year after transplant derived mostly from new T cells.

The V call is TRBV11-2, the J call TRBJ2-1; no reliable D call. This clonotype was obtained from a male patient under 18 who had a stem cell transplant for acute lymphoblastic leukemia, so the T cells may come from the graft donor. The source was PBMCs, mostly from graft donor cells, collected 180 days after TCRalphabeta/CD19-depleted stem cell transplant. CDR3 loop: CASSLLYEQFF. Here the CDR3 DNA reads TGTGCCAGCAGCTTACTCTATGAGCAGTTCTTC.